Presented here are 7 T cell receptor beta chains from one specimen sequenced in a study of blood T cells in healthy people across ages (dated by TCRdb to about 2015). The library was produced with 5' RACE. Sequencing relied on an Illumina HiSeq 2500. A second roughly 6 to 12 cycle PCR used a sample-barcoded 5' primer and a J-beta primer mix. TCRdb applied fastp at Q25 and MiXCR to the public reads, then kept only in-frame beta chains. A single entry per CDR3 protein holds the most common genes and DNA from its merged rows. Present in this sample are roughly 800,000 distinct CDR3 sequences, 58% of which were seen just once. Roughly 22% of the sample goes to the ten largest clones. The source material was blood. The receptor source for this set is a man aged 30 to 45 in good health.

This chain connects TRBV5-1 to TRBJ2-5; TRBD1 aligns across 7 bases. Near its end, the DNA agrees better with TRBJ2-7, so the J call may be wrong. The CDR3 is 16 residues long. The V gene's germline CDR1 is SGHRS and CDR2 YFSETQ. The DNA for the CDR3 is TGCGCCAGCAGCACAGCTCCCGGAACAGGGGAAAGCGAGCAGTACTTC. It codes for CASSTAPGTGESEQYF.

The rearrangement uses TRBV11-2 and TRBJ2-1, with D hard to call. The CDR3 length is 16 residues. Germline CDR1 and CDR2: SGHAT and FQNNGV. V lost 6 bases, J lost 5 bases, and 20 bases lay in between. CDR3 amino acids: CASRIPGGKRHNEQFF. CDR3 nucleotides: TGTGCCAGCAGGATTCCAGGTGGCAAGAGACACAATGAGCAGTTCTTC.

The chain employs TRBV12-3 or TRBV12-4 and TRBJ2-4; D not certain. Between the trimmed V and J ends, which lost 4 bases and 0 bases, there was a span of 16 bases. The CDR3 is 17 residues long. The CDR3 reads CASSSELPIVAKNIQYF. The DNA for the CDR3 is TGTGCCAGCAGTTCCGAACTTCCCATTGTAGCCAAAAACATTCAGTACTTC.

The rearrangement links TRBV29-1 to TRBJ2-5, with a weak D call TRBD2 (5 bases). CDR1 is SQVTM and CDR2 is ANQGSEA in the germline V gene. Trimming shortened V by 4 bases and J by 11 bases, and 17 bases separated the two germline ends. This CDR3 has 12 amino acids. The CDR3 DNA reads as TGCAGCGTTGGGCTCAGCGGTGGTGAGCAGTACTTC. Translation gives CSVGLSGGEQYF.

CDR3 DNA: TGTGCCAGCAGCTTCAGGGGGCGTAGCACCGGGGAGCTGTTTTTT. This encodes CASSFRGRSTGELFF. The V gene is TRBV7-9, the J gene TRBJ2-2; TRBD1 aligns across 8 bases. Per the germline V gene, CDR1 is SEHNR and CDR2 is FQNEAQ (reference sequence). The CDR3 consists of 15 residues. Germline trimming cut 3 bases from V and 4 bases from J; bases unmatched to any gene: 4.

The chain uses TRBV4-2 and TRBJ2-7, with 10 bases fitting TRBD1. The ends lost 0 bases at V and 5 bases at J; junction bases unmatched: 13. CDR3 length equals 18 residues. Germline assignment: CDR1 LGHNA and CDR2 YNFKEQ. In DNA form, the CDR3 reads TGTGCCAGCAGCCAAGATAGTCAGACAGGGGGCGCGGTTAACGAGCAGTACTTC. It yields the protein CASSQDSQTGGAVNEQYF.

The rearrangement uses TRBV5-1 and TRBJ1-5; 8 nucleotides agree with TRBD1. The CDR3 runs 15 residues. In germline, CDR1 is SGHRS, CDR2 YFSETQ. The V gene end was trimmed by 0 bases and the J gene end by 7 bases; junction bases not matched to a gene: 6. The CDR3 DNA follows: TGCGCCAGCAGCTTGGCCGGACAGGGAGACCAGCCCCAGCATTTT. This gives the protein CASSLAGQGDQPQHF. Looking up the rest from reference TRBV5-1 and TRBJ1-5 gives the full variable domain: KAGVTQTPRYLIKTRGQQVTLSCSPISGHRSVSWYQQTPGQGLQFLFEYFSETQRNKGNFPGRFSGRQFSNSRSEMNVSTLELGDSALYLCASSLAGQGDQPQHFGDGTRLSIL.